This is a list of T cell receptor beta chains from one sample in a study of T cell responses to AZD1222 COVID-19 vaccine. TCRdb's table, derived via immunoSEQ multiplex PCR, lists solely in-frame clones and lacks some. The data hold 130,000 to 150,000 clones, with 88% observed a single time. Sequenced here: peripheral blood, sampled 28 days after the second dose of the MenACWY control vaccine. Receptors originate from an adult who received the MenACWY meningococcal vaccine as a control. Both conserved end residues are part of each CDR3. The D gene is left open where the match is weak. Clone size is shown for a subset of rows, as once, few, many or a class of expanded clone.

clone size,D gene,J gene,V gene,CDR3 DNA,CDR3 protein
-,-,TRBJ1-6,TRBV5-1,TGCGCCAGCAGCTTGGAGGGTACTCTTTCCACTTCACCCCTCCACTTT,CASSLEGTLSTSPLHF
-,-,TRBJ2-2,TRBV19,TGTGCCAGTAGTGCCAATTGGGGGGCCGGGGAGCTGTTTTTT,CASSANWGAGELFF
-,-,TRBJ1-5,TRBV12-3/TRBV12-4,TGTGCCAGCAAACTTTTCGGCAATCAGCCCCAGCATTTT,CASKLFGNQPQHF
-,TRBD1,TRBJ2-5,TRBV12-5,TGTGCTAGTGGAGCTGGACAGGGGGAAGGAGAGACCCAGTACTTC,CASGAGQGEGETQYF
-,TRBD2,TRBJ2-1,TRBV5-1,TGCGCCACCACCCCAGCAAGCGGGAGTTGGAATGAGCAGTTCTTC,CATTPASGSWNEQFF
-,TRBD1,TRBJ1-6,TRBV18,TGTGCCAGCTCGCAGGACAGGGCCGGGTCACCCCTCCACTTT,CASSQDRAGSPLHF
-,-,TRBJ1-2,TRBV5-1,TGCGCCAGCAGCCTTTGGGAAGGTGGCTACACCTTC,CASSLWEGGYTF
-,-,TRBJ2-1,TRBV18,TGTGCCAGCTCACCACAAGGGCCCACAGGGAGCGCCTACAATGAGCAGTTCTTC,CASSPQGPTGSAYNEQFF
-,-,TRBJ1-3,TRBV24-1,TGTGCCACCAGTGATTTCGGGGGAATGAATGGAAACACCATATATTTT,CATSDFGGMNGNTIYF
-,-,TRBJ2-2,TRBV24-1,TGTGCCACCAGTGATTTTGGTTCAGGGGCCGGGGAGCTGTTTTTT,CATSDFGSGAGELFF
-,-,TRBJ1-2,TRBV6-6,TGTGCCAGCAGTTACTCGAATGCCTATGGCTACACCTTC,CASSYSNAYGYTF
-,-,TRBJ1-1,TRBV6-2/TRBV6-3,TGTGCCAGCAGTTTTGGAATGGGGGGCACTGAAGCTTTCTTT,CASSFGMGGTEAFF
-,-,TRBJ1-4,TRBV4-3,TGCGCCAGCAGCCCCCGAGGCAGCCTGCTGTTTTTT,CASSPRGSLLFF
-,TRBD1,TRBJ1-5,TRBV15,TGTGCCACCAGCAGACTCCCGGGACAGGGGGCAGGGAATCAGCCCCAGCATTTT,CATSRLPGQGAGNQPQHF
-,TRBD1,TRBJ2-2,TRBV9,TGTGCCAGCAGCGCCAGACAGGGGGCCTACACCGGGGAGCTGTTTTTT,CASSARQGAYTGELFF
-,-,TRBJ2-7,TRBV24-1,TGTGCCACCAGTGACCCCGGAGTCGGGTACGAGCAGTACTTC,CATSDPGVGYEQYF
-,TRBD1,TRBJ2-7,TRBV11-3,TGTGCCAGCAGCTCCAGACAGGGGGCGTACGAGCAGTACTTC,CASSSRQGAYEQYF
-,-,TRBJ1-1,TRBV16,TGTGCCAGCAGCCAAAGGGGGGTTGGAGCTTTCTTT,CASSQRGVGAFF
-,TRBD2,TRBJ2-2,TRBV30,TGTGCCGGATCTCTATGGACTAGCGGTTCCACCGGGGAGCTGTTTTTT,CAGSLWTSGSTGELFF
once,TRBD2,TRBJ2-1,TRBV6-2/TRBV6-3,TGTGCCAGCAGTGGACTAGCGGGGGGGCGTGCAAATGAGCAGTTCTTC,CASSGLAGGRANEQFF
-,-,TRBJ1-2,TRBV6-6,TGTGCCAGCAGTTACATGGAAAACTACACCTTC,CASSYMENYTF
-,-,TRBJ2-5,TRBV15,TGTGCCACCAGCAGGGAAGGGGGGAGAGAGACCCAGTACTTC,CATSREGGRETQYF
-,-,TRBJ1-2,TRBV9,TGTGCCAGCAGCGGGCACAGGGAGGAGGGCTACACCTTC,CASSGHREEGYTF
once,-,TRBJ1-1,TRBV30,TGTGCCTGGAGGTATCAGGGGAGGGGATTGTACACTGAAGCTTTCTTT,CAWRYQGRGLYTEAFF
-,TRBD2,TRBJ2-1,TRBV11-3,TGTGCCAGCAGCCTGGGGGGGAATTACAATGAGCAGTTCTTC,CASSLGGNYNEQFF
-,TRBD1,TRBJ1-1,TRBV6-6,TGTGCCAGCAGTTTGACAGGGTACACTGAAGCTTTCTTT,CASSLTGYTEAFF
-,-,TRBJ2-2,TRBV9,TGTGCCAGCAGCGTAGAAGCGAACACCGGGGAGCTGTTTTTT,CASSVEANTGELFF
once,-,TRBJ1-4,TRBV2,TGTGCCAGCAGTCGGGACGCCGGAAGGGAAAAACTGTTTTTT,CASSRDAGREKLFF
-,TRBD1,TRBJ1-1,TRBV5-6,TGTGCCAGCAGCTTACAGGGGGCAGACACTGAAGCTTTCTTT,CASSLQGADTEAFF
-,-,TRBJ1-1,TRBV7-2,TGTGCCAGCAGCTTCACACGCCCGTTAGTAAACACTGAAGCTTTCTTT,CASSFTRPLVNTEAFF
once,-,TRBJ1-1,TRBV18,TGTGCCAGCTCAACGCAACAGGGGAACACTGAAGCTTTCTTT,CASSTQQGNTEAFF
-,-,TRBJ1-1,TRBV12-3/TRBV12-4,TGTGCCAGCAGTCGCGTCGAAGCTTTCTTT,CASSRVEAFF